The 31 T cell receptor beta chains reported below all come from one sample, sequenced in a study of glioma-infiltrating T cells after dendritic cell vaccination. The assay was immunoSEQ multiplex PCR, and TCRdb's table has in-frame clones only and misses some. This table has under 100,000 clones, approximately 87% appearing once. This specimen consisted of blood, obtained before dendritic cell vaccination. All receptors come from a human donor with glioblastoma.

The rearrangement joins TRBV4-2 to TRBJ1-1; D not certain. The ends were cut back, 0 bases at V and 0 bases at J, with 14 bases in the middle. Germline CDR1 reads LGHNA; CDR2 reads YNFKEQ. The CDR3 extends over 17 amino acids. The CDR3 DNA is TGTGCCAGCAGCCAAGATACAGCAGGCGTTATGAACACTGAAGCTTTCTTT. It translates to CASSQDTAGVMNTEAFF.

The rearrangement uses TRBV6-5 and TRBJ2-7, with 8 bases fitting TRBD1. There are 15 residues in the CDR3. V trimming: 5 bases; J trimming: 7 bases; junction bases outside the gene matches: 13. Germline CDR1 is MNHEY and CDR2 is SVGAGI. In DNA, the CDR3 is TGTGCCAGCAGTCCTTCTTCGGGACAGGCTAAGGAGCAGTACTTC. It encodes CASSPSSGQAKEQYF.

The chain links TRBV19 to TRBJ1-5; 7 bases fit TRBD1. V dropped 7 bases and J dropped 3; count of bases not matched to a gene: 9. CDR3 length: 15 residues. Germline V gene lookup returns CDR1 LNHDA and CDR2 SQIVND (reference sequence). The CDR3 spells CASIVNDRANQPQHF. Here the CDR3 DNA reads TGTGCCAGTATTGTCAATGACAGGGCCAATCAGCCCCAGCATTTT. Looking up the rest from reference TRBV19 and TRBJ1-5 gives the full variable domain: DGGITQSPKYLFRKEGQNVTLSCEQNLNHDAMYWYRQDPGQGLRLIYYSQIVNDFQKGDIAEGYSVSREKKESFPLTVTSAQKNPTAFYLCASIVNDRANQPQHFGDGTRLSIL.

The V and J genes are TRBV4-1 and TRBJ2-5, with 8 positions matching TRBD2. The germline CDR1 and CDR2 sequences are MGHRA and YSYEKL. Unmatched junction bases numbered 11, after V lost 8 bases and J lost 3 bases. This CDR3 is built from 15 residues. The CDR3, as DNA: TGCGCCAGCCCAGTAAGCGGGGGAAACAAAGAGACCCAGTACTTC. It specifies CASPVSGGNKETQYF.

V usage is TRBV18 and J usage is TRBJ1-4; 8 bases are a match to TRBD1. The ends lost 6 bases at V and 5 bases at J; junction bases unmatched: 8. Germline values: CDR1 KGHSH, CDR2 LQKENI. The CDR3 runs to 15 residues. This chain's CDR3 is CASSRRDRNNEKLFF. The CDR3 region has the DNA TGTGCCAGCTCCCGCCGGGACAGGAACAATGAAAAACTGTTTTTT.

V gene TRBV29-1 combines with J gene TRBJ2-1, with 11 bases aligning to TRBD2. This CDR3 has 14 residues. Looked up from germline, CDR1 is SQVTM and CDR2 is ANQGSEA. J lost 8 bases, V lost 6 bases, and 9 bases had no gene match. The DNA of the CDR3 is TGCAGCGTCGCCCTAGCGGGAGGTATGGATGAGCAGTTCTTC. It specifies CSVALAGGMDEQFF.

The CDR3 nucleotides read TGTGCCAGCAGACTGGACAGGGGGGTGAACGAGCAGTACTTC. Residues: CASRLDRGVNEQYF. The J gene is TRBJ2-7, the V gene TRBV27; TRBD1 agrees at 10 bases. The CDR3 loop spans 14 amino acids. Trimming at V came to 6 bases and at J to 5 bases, leaving 7 bases not matched to a gene. The germline V gene encodes CDR1 MNHEY and CDR2 SMNVEV (reference sequence).

The CDR3 nucleotides read TGTGCCAGCACTTCGACAGGGGGCTACGAGCAGTACTTC. Translation: CASTSTGGYEQYF. V and J are TRBV6-1 and TRBJ2-7; TRBD1 matches at 9 bases. This CDR3 contains 13 residues. The V gene end was trimmed by 7 bases and the J gene end by 3 bases; junction bases not matched to a gene: 4. The germline V gene has CDR1 MNHNS and CDR2 SASEGT.

This chain connects TRBV7-9 to TRBJ1-6; D gene unclear. V lost 2 bases and J 7 bases, leaving 3 bases between the germline ends. Germline loops: CDR1 SEHNR, CDR2 FQNEAQ (reference sequence). The CDR3 contains 12 residues. CDR3 sequence reads: CASSLSNSPLHF. In DNA, the CDR3 is TGTGCCAGCAGCTTAAGCAATTCACCCCTCCACTTT.

The J gene is TRBJ2-5, the V gene TRBV7-9; tentative D call: TRBD1 (5 bases). V shed 7 bases and J shed 3 bases, with 18 bases lying between them. This CDR3 has 15 amino acids. Germline values: CDR1 SEHNR, CDR2 FQNEAQ (reference sequence). CDR3 loop: CASTPWGPGKETQYF. The DNA for the CDR3 is TGTGCCAGCACCCCTTGGGGCCCGGGTAAAGAGACCCAGTACTTC.

This chain joins TRBV19 and TRBJ2-4; 12 positions agree with TRBD1. Germline V gene lookup returns CDR1 LNHDA and CDR2 SQIVND (reference sequence). With 0 bases clipped from V and 2 bases from J, the junction kept 8 bases outside the gene matches. The CDR3 has 19 residues. CDR3 DNA sequence: TGTGCCAGTAGTATAGAGGGACAGGGGGCAAAGGGAACCAAAAACATTCAGTACTTC. Translated: CASSIEGQGAKGTKNIQYF.

The J gene is TRBJ2-2, the V gene TRBV11-3, with a weak D call TRBD1 (6 bases). Looked up from germline, CDR1 is SGHNT and CDR2 is YENEEA. Trimming cost V 6 bases and J 7 bases, with 15 bases left between them. The CDR3 covers 14 residues. This CDR3 reads CASSTSGAYGELFF. CDR3 coding DNA: TGTGCCAGCAGTACATCAGGGGCGTACGGGGAGCTGTTTTTT.

The chain carries TRBV19 and TRBJ2-3, with D perhaps matching TRBD2 (6 bases). Germline CDR1 LNHDA, CDR2 SQIVND (reference sequence). This CDR3 spans 13 amino acids. V was clipped by 7 bases and J by 2 bases, with 10 bases between them. CDR3 coding DNA: TGTGCCAGTACCTCGGGAGTCACAGATACGCAGTATTTT. Its translation is CASTSGVTDTQYF. Supplemented by reference TRBV19 and TRBJ2-3, the full variable domain reads DGGITQSPKYLFRKEGQNVTLSCEQNLNHDAMYWYRQDPGQGLRLIYYSQIVNDFQKGDIAEGYSVSREKKESFPLTVTSAQKNPTAFYLCASTSGVTDTQYFGPGTRLTVL.

This chain connects TRBV9 to TRBJ1-2, with TRBD1 matching over 8 bases. CDR3 length: 14 residues. The J segment lost 8 bases and the V segment lost 2 bases, leaving 8 bases of the junction unmatched. Germline CDR1 reads SGDLS; CDR2 reads YYNGEE. The CDR3 region is CASSVTSDREGYTF. Written as DNA, the CDR3 is TGTGCCAGCAGCGTTACTTCGGACAGGGAGGGCTACACCTTC. Combining the CDR3 with reference TRBV9 and TRBJ1-2 gives the whole variable domain DSGVTQTPKHLITATGQRVTLRCSPRSGDLSVYWYQQSLDQGLQFLIQYYNGEERAKGNILERFSAQQFPDLHSELNLSSLELGDSALYFCASSVTSDREGYTFGSGTRLTVV.

The CDR3 nucleotides read TGCGCCAGCAGCTCGGGACTAGCGGAGGCCTACGAGCAGTACTTC. This codes for CASSSGLAEAYEQYF. The chain couples TRBV5-1 to TRBJ2-7, with 11 bases lining up with TRBD2. This CDR3 is built from 15 residues. Germline loops: CDR1 SGHRS, CDR2 YFSETQ. With 3 bases clipped from V and 2 bases from J, the junction kept 4 bases outside the gene matches.

This sequence joins TRBV6-1 and TRBJ2-3; D is uncertain. Per germline, CDR1 MNHNS and CDR2 SASEGT. Trimming removed 3 bases from V and 4 bases from J, with 11 bases in between. The CDR3 runs to 14 residues. CDR3 residues: CASSDKTQPDTQYF. The CDR3 DNA follows: TGTGCCAGCAGTGACAAGACTCAGCCAGATACGCAGTATTTT.

The gene calls are TRBV29-1 and TRBJ1-2; no firm D call. CDR3 length: 12 amino acids. Trimming removed 6 bases at V and 0 bases at J, with 8 bases between. CDR1 SQVTM and CDR2 ANQGSEA come from the germline V gene. This chain's CDR3 is CSVLLANYGYTF. DNA for the CDR3: TGCAGCGTGCTACTCGCTAACTATGGCTACACCTTC.

The chain links TRBV15 to TRBJ2-5; the D gene is possibly TRBD2 (7 bases). The V end lost 5 bases, the J end lost 5 bases, and 21 bases lay between the germline ends. Germline V lookup: CDR1 LNHNV, CDR2 YYDKDF (reference sequence). The CDR3 is made up of 16 amino acids. The CDR3 loop reads CATSELRTGGGETQYF. The DNA of the CDR3 is TGTGCCACCAGCGAGCTGAGGACGGGGGGCGGTGAGACCCAGTACTTC.

This clone is a singleton in its sample. The chain has TRBV18 and TRBJ2-5, with TRBD1 matching over 9 bases. This CDR3 has 16 residues. Germline V CDR1 and CDR2: KGHSH, LQKENI. The trim removed 4 bases at V and 4 bases at J, leaving 10 bases unmatched. The DNA of the CDR3 is TGTGCCAGCTCACACCCGACAGGGGGGTCGGGAGAGACCCAGTACTTC. Amino acid sequence: CASSHPTGGSGETQYF.

The J gene is TRBJ2-1, the V gene TRBV6-5, with 8 bases aligning to TRBD2. V shed 2 bases, J shed 7 bases, and the junction held 7 bases outside the gene matches. This CDR3 region has 15 residues. CDR1 and CDR2 from the germline V gene are MNHEY and SVGAGI. As DNA, the CDR3 is TGTGCCAGCAGTTACACGGGAGGGCCGGGGAATGAGCAGTTCTTC. Translated, it gives CASSYTGGPGNEQFF.

The rearrangement links TRBV27 to TRBJ1-2, with D tentatively TRBD1 (5 bases). V lost 8 bases, J lost 4 bases, and 14 bases lay in between. CDR1 MNHEY and CDR2 SMNVEV come from the germline V gene (reference sequence). The CDR3 is 13 residues long. Written as DNA, the CDR3 is TGTGCCAGCCGAGGCGGGGGAACCTATGGCTACACCTTC. Protein: CASRGGGTYGYTF.

The chain uses TRBV7-2 and TRBJ2-7; the D gene is possibly TRBD2 (6 bases). CDR1 is SGHTA, CDR2 FQGNSA, per germline. The CDR3 sequence is 16 residues long. Between the trimmed V and J ends, which lost 1 base and 2 bases, there was a span of 15 bases. CDR3 DNA: TGTGCCAGCAGCTTAGGTACGGGACTGAGCCCCTACGAGCAGTACTTC. This encodes CASSLGTGLSPYEQYF.

The V gene is TRBV5-8, the J gene TRBJ2-4; 13 bases map to TRBD2. The CDR3 runs to 16 residues. After removal of 5 bases from V and 13 bases from J, the junction contained 15 bases not matched to a gene. Germline-derived CDR1 and CDR2 are SGHTS and YDEGEE. The CDR3 loop reads CASSLIPGLAGTEQYF. In nucleotides, the CDR3 is TGTGCCAGCAGTCTCATACCGGGACTAGCGGGGACCGAACAGTACTTC.

V is TRBV27 and J is TRBJ1-2; TRBD1 matches at 7 bases. Germline V lookup: CDR1 MNHEY, CDR2 SMNVEV (reference sequence). Trimming cost V 6 bases and J 8 bases; bases outside gene matches: 9. The CDR3 has 13 amino acids. The CDR3 loop is CASSLGQERGYTF. CDR3 coding DNA: TGTGCCAGCAGCCTTGGACAGGAACGAGGCTACACCTTC.

J is TRBJ1-1 and V is TRBV5-1, with a tentative D call TRBD1 (5 bases). V shed 1 base and J shed 4 bases, with 11 bases lying between them. The germline gives CDR1 SGHRS, CDR2 YFSETQ. The CDR3 contains 14 residues. DNA for the CDR3: TGCGCCAGCAGCTTGCAGGCAGGGTCCACTGAAGCTTTCTTT. Its protein product is CASSLQAGSTEAFF.

The rearrangement joins TRBV5-4 to TRBJ2-3; TRBD1 matches at 12 bases. The CDR3 length is 15 residues. Germline loops: CDR1 SGHNT, CDR2 YYREEE (reference sequence). Germline trimming cut 4 bases from V and 4 bases from J; bases unmatched to any gene: 4. The CDR3 region has the DNA TGTGCCAGCAGCCGGGACAGGGGGCTCCCAGATACGCAGTATTTT. Translation: CASSRDRGLPDTQYF.

The chain combines TRBV4-1 with TRBJ1-3; a possible D gene is TRBD1 (6 bases). Germline CDR1 reads MGHRA; CDR2 reads YSYEKL. This CDR3 contains 19 residues. Trimming cost V 0 bases and J 0 bases, with 18 bases left between them. The CDR3 sequence: CASSQESRTGPASGNTIYF. Written as DNA, the CDR3 is TGCGCCAGCAGCCAAGAATCAAGAACAGGGCCAGCCTCTGGAAACACCATATATTTT.

The J gene is TRBJ2-1, the V gene TRBV11-3, with 8 positions matching TRBD2. V lost 5 bases to trimming and J lost 6 bases; unmatched junction nucleotides: 12. Germline CDR1 SGHNT, CDR2 YENEEA. CDR3 length equals 16 residues. CDR3 region: CASSNRAGEGGNEQFF. The CDR3 nucleotides read TGTGCCAGCAGCAACCGAGCGGGAGAGGGGGGCAATGAGCAGTTCTTC. The full variable domain, in which reference TRBV11-3 and TRBJ2-1 provide the parts outside the CDR3, is EAGVVQSPRYKIIEKKQPVAFWCNPISGHNTLYWYLQNLGQGPELLIRYENEEAVDDSQLPKDRFSAERLKGVDSTLKIQPAELGDSAVYLCASSNRAGEGGNEQFFGPGTRLTVL.

This chain joins TRBV2 and TRBJ2-4, with 7 bases fitting TRBD2. The CDR3 covers 18 residues. CDR1 is SNHLY and CDR2 is FYNNEI in the germline V gene. Trimming at V came to 6 bases and at J to 0 bases, leaving 14 bases not matched to a gene. CDR3 nucleotides: TGTGCCAGCAGGGGGGGGGTCCCTCGGAGCCTAGCCAAAAACATTCAGTACTTC. Residues: CASRGGVPRSLAKNIQYF. The variable domain in full, completed from reference TRBV2 and TRBJ2-4, reads EPEVTQTPSHQVTQMGQEVILRCVPISNHLYFYWYRQILGQKVEFLVSFYNNEISEKSEIFDDQFSVERPDGSNFTLKIRSTKLEDSAMYFCASRGGVPRSLAKNIQYFGAGTRLSVL.

This rearrangement joins TRBV29-1 to TRBJ1-5; D ambiguous. Germline V gives CDR1 SQVTM, CDR2 ANQGSEA. Trimming took off 7 bases at V and 0 bases at J, with 16 bases between the two ends. The CDR3 contains 15 residues. The CDR3 sequence is CSAVFGQASNQPQHF. The CDR3, as DNA: TGCAGCGCCGTATTTGGGCAAGCTAGCAATCAGCCCCAGCATTTT.

The chain carries TRBV2 and TRBJ2-5; 8 nucleotides match TRBD2. The V and J ends lost 8 bases and 4 bases, in that order; junction bases with no gene match: 3. CDR1 is SNHLY and CDR2 is FYNNEI in the germline V gene. The CDR3 covers 12 residues. The CDR3 DNA sequence: TGTGCCAGCGCGGGGGGTACAGAGACCCAGTACTTC. This gives the protein CASAGGTETQYF.